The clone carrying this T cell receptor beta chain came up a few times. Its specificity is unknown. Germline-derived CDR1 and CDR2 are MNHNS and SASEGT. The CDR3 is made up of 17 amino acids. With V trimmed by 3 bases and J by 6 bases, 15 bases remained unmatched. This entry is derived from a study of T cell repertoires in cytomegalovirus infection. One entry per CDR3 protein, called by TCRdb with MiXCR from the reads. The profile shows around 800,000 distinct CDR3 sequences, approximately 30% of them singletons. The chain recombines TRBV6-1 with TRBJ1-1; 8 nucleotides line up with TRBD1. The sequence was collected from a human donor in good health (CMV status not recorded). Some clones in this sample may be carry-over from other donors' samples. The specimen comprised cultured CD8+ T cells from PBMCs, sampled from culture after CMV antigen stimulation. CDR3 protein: CASSDTGGGGLGAEAFF. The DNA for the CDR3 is TGTGCCAGCAGTGATACAGGGGGAGGTGGGTTAGGCGCTGAAGCTTTCTTT.